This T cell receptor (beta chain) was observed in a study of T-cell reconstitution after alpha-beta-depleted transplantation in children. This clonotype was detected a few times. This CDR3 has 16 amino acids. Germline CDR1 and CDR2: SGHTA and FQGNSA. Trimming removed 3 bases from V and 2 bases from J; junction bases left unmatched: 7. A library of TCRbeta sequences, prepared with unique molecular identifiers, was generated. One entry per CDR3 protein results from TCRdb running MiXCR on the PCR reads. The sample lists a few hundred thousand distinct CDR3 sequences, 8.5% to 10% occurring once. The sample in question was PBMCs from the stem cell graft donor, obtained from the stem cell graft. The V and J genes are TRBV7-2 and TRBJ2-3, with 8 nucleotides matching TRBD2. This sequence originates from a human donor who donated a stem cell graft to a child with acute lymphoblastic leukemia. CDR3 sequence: CASSLSGGGFTDTQYF. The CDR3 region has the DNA TGTGCCAGCAGCTTGTCGGGGGGGGGATTCACAGATACGCAGTATTTT.